This T cell receptor (beta chain) is drawn from a study of T cell responses to AZD1222 COVID-19 vaccine. V was trimmed by 2 bases and J by 5 bases, leaving 19 bases between them. Germline V CDR1 and CDR2: MDHEN, SYDVKM. There are 17 residues in the CDR3. On this clone: Its target is not known.

General observations from the study: Spike-specific TCR repertoires showed rising breadth and depth after two AZD1222 doses. Unmutated variant regions are reportedly targeted by nearly half of spike-specific TCRs. Every sample of the repertoires postdated the peak T cell response.

Analysis merged second doses at about 4 or about 12 weeks. Assay used: immunoSEQ multiplex PCR; TCRdb lists only in-frame clones, some missing. The sample gives 95,000 to 100,000 clones, approximately 87% of which show up once; 10% is in the top ten. The sequence came from an adult who received the AZD1222 COVID-19 vaccine. The specimen was peripheral blood, collected 28 days after the second AZD1222 dose. V usage is TRBV28 and J usage is TRBJ1-5, with D possibly being TRBD1 (5 bases). Here the CDR3 DNA reads TGTGCCAGCAGTTTACCGCAGACGGGGGTTGTCGATCAGCCCCAGCATTTT. Translated, it gives CASSLPQTGVVDQPQHF.